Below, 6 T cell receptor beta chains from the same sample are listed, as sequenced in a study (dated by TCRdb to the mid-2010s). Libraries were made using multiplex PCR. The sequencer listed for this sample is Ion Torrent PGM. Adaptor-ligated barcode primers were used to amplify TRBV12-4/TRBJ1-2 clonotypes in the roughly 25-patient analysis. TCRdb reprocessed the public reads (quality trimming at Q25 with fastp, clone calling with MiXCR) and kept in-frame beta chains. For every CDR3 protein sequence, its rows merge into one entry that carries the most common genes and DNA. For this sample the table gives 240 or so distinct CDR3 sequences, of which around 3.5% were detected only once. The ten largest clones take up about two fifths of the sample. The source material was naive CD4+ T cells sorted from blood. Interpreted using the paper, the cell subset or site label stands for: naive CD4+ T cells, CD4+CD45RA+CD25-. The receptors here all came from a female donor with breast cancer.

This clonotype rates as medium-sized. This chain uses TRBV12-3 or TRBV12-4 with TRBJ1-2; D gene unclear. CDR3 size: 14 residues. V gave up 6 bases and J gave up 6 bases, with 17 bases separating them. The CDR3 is CASRQIRGRDGYTF. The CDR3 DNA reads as TGTGCCAGCAGGCAAATCAGAGGGCGCGATGGCTACACCTTC.

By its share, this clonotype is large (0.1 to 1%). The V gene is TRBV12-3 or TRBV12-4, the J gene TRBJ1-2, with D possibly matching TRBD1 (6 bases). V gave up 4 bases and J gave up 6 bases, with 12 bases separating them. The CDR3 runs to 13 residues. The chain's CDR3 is CASSSQGAHGYTF. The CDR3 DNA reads TGTGCCAGCAGTTCACAGGGAGCACATGGCTACACCTTC.

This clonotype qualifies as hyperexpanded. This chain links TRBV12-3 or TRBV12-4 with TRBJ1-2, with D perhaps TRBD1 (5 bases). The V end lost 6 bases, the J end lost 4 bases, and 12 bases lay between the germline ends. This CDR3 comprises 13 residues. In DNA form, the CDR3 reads TGTGCCAGCAGCTACGGGACCGGCTATGGCTACACCTTC. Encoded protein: CASSYGTGYGYTF.

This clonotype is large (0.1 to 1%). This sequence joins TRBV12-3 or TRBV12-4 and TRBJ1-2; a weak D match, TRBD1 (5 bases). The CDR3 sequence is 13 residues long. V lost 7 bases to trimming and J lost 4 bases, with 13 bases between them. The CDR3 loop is CASTPEGSYGYTF. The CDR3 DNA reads TGTGCCAGCACCCCTGAGGGGTCCTATGGCTACACCTTC.

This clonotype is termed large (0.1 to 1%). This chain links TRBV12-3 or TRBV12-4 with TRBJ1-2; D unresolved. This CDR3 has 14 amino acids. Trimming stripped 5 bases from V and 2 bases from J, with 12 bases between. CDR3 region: CASSEDDKNYGYTF. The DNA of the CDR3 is TGTGCCAGCAGTGAGGACGACAAGAACTATGGCTACACCTTC.

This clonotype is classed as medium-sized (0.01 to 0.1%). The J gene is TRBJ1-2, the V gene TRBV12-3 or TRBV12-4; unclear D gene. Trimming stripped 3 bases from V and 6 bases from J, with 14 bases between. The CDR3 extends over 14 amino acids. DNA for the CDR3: TGTGCCAGCAGTTTCTTGCAAACGGGAGATGGCTACACCTTC. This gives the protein CASSFLQTGDGYTF.